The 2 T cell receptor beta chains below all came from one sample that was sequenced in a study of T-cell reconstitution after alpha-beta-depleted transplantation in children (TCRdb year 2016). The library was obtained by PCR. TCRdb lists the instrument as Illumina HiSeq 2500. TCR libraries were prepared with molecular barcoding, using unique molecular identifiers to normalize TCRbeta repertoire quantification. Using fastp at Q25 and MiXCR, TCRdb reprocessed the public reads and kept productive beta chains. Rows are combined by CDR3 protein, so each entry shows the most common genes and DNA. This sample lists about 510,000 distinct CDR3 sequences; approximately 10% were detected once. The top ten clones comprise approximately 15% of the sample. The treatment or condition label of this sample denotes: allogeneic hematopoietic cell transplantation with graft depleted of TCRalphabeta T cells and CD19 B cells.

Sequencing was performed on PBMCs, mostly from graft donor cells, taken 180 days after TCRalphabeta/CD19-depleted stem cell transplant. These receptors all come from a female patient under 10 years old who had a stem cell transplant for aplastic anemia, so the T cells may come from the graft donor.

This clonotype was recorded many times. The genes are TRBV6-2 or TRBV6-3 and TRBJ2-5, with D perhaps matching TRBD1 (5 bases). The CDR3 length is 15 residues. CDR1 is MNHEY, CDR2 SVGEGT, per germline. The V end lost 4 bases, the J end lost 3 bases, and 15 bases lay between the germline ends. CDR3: CASSSIFTGEETQYF. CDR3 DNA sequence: TGTGCCAGCAGTTCCATATTCACAGGAGAAGAGACCCAGTACTTC.

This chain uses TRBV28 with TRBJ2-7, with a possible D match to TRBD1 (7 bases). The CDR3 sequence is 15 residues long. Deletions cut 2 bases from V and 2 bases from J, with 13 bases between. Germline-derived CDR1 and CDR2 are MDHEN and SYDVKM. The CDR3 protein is CASSLRQGGAYEQYF. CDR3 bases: TGTGCCAGCAGTTTAAGGCAGGGGGGCGCCTACGAGCAGTACTTC.